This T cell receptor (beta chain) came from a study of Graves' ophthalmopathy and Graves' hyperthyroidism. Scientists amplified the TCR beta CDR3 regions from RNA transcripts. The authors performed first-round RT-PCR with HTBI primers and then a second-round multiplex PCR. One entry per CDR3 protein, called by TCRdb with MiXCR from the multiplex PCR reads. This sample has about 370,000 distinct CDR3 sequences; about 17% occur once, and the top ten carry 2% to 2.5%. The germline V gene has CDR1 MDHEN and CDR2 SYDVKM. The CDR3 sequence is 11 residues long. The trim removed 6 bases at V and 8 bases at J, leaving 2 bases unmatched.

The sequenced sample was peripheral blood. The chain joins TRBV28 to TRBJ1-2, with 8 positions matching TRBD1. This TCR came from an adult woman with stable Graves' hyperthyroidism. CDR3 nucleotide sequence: TGTGCCAGCAGCCGGGACAGGGGCTACACCTTC. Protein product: CASSRDRGYTF.